The sequence of this TCR beta chain was determined in a study of T cells in Graves' hyperthyroidism and ophthalmopathy. The CDR3 loop spans 15 amino acids. Germline CDR1 SGHRS, CDR2 YFSETQ. The V gene end was trimmed by 3 bases and the J gene end by 4 bases; junction bases not matched to a gene: 6. There were TCR beta CDR3 regions amplified from RNA transcripts. HTBI primers were the set used in a first-round RT-PCR of the TCR CDR3. One entry per CDR3 protein results from TCRdb running MiXCR on the multiplex PCR reads. The sample yields over 300,000 distinct CDR3 sequences, more than 11% seen once. For this clonotype: Its antigen is unidentified.

Broader study findings: Stable hyperthyroidism was separated from ophthalmopathy by a model based on 13 V-J features.

The source is a woman aged 55-70 years with Graves' hyperthyroidism. The rearrangement uses TRBV5-1 and TRBJ2-7; 11 bases match TRBD1. The sequenced sample consisted of blood. The DNA of the CDR3 is TGCGCCAGCAGCTGGGGACAGGGGGAATTATACGAGCAGTACTTC. Its protein product is CASSWGQGELYEQYF.